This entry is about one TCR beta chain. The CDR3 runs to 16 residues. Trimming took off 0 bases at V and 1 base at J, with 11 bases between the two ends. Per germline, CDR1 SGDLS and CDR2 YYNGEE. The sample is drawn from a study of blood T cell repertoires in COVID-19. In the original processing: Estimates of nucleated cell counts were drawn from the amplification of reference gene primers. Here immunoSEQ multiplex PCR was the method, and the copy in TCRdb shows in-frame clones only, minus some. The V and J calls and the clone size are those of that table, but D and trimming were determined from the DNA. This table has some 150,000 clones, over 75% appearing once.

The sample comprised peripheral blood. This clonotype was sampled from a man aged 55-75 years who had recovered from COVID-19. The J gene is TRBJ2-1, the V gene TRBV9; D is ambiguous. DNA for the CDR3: TGTGCCAGCAGCGTAGGGGTACAGTTTTCCTACAATGAGCAGTTCTTC. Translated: CASSVGVQFSYNEQFF.